This T cell receptor (beta chain) comes out of a study of CD8+CD57+ T cells in acquired aplastic anemia. About the study: Recorded DNA amounts for sorted CD4+ and CD8+ cells had an average of approximately 2.9 ug.

This CDR3 spans 15 amino acids. From germline, CDR1 is SGHNT and CDR2 YYREEE (reference sequence). Trimming took 4 bases from V and 0 from J; bases not matched to a gene: 5. For sequencing, patients were chosen who had shown expansion of CD8+CD57+ cells by flow cytometry. Every patient presented with severe acquired aplastic anemia. By the time of blood sampling, patients had still received no therapy. This clonotype was counted at least ten times. The antigen is unknown. General observations from the study: Almost 30 sequences, all CD8+ CDR3, were shared between patients and controls.

Profiling that covered TCR beta VDJ and CDR3 relied on genomic DNA as its template. A single record per CDR3 protein comes from TCRdb applying MiXCR to the reads. The sample holds around 170,000 distinct CDR3 sequences, 48% seen once. This chain uses TRBV5-4 with TRBJ1-2; 8 bases map to TRBD1. This receptor was obtained from a human donor with aplastic anemia. The sample taken for sequencing was sorted CD4+, CD8+, or CD8+CD57+ T cells (not recorded which) from PBMCs. DNA of the CDR3: TGTGCCAGCAGCAAAGGGACAGGTTCTAACTATGGCTACACCTTC. Encoded protein: CASSKGTGSNYGYTF.